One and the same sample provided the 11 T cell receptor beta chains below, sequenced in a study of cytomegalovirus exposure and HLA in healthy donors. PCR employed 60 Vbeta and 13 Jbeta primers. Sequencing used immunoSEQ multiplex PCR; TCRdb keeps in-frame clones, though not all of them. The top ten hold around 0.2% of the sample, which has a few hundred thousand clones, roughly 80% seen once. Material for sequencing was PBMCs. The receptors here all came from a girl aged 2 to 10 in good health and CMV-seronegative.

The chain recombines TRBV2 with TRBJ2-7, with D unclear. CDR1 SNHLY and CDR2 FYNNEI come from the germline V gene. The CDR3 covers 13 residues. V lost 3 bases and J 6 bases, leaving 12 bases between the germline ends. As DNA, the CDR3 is TGTGCCAGCAGTGAGGCAGTACCTCCCGAGCAGTACTTC. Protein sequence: CASSEAVPPEQYF.

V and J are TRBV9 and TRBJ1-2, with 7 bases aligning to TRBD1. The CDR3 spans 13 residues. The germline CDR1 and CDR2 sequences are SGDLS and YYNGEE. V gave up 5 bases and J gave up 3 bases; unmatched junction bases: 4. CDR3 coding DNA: TGTGCCAGCAGAGCCGGGACAGACTATGGCTACACCTTC. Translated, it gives CASRAGTDYGYTF.

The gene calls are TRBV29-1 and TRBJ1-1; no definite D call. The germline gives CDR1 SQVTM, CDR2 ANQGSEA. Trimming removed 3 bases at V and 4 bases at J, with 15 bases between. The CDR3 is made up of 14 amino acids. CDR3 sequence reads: CSVESIGGGTEAFF. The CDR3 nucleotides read TGCAGCGTTGAGAGCATTGGAGGTGGCACTGAAGCTTTCTTT.

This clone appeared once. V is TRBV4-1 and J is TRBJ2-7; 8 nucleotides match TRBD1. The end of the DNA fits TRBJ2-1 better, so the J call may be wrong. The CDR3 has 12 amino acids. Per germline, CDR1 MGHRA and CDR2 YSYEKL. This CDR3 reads CASSPTGDEQFF. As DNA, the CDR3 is TGCGCCAGCAGCCCGACAGGGGATGAGCAGTTCTTC.

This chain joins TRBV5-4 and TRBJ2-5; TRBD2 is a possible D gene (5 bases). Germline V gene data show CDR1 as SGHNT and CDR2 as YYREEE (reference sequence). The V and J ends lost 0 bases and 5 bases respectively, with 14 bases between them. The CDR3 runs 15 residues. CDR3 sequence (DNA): TGTGCCAGCAGCTTGGGACCCGGGAAAGAGGAGACCCAGTACTTC. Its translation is CASSLGPGKEETQYF.

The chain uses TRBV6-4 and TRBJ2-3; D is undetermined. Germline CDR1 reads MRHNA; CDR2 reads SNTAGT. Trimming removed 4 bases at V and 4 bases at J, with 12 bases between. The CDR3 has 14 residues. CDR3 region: CASSASSGPDTQYF. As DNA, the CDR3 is TGTGCCAGCAGTGCTAGTTCCGGCCCAGATACGCAGTATTTT.

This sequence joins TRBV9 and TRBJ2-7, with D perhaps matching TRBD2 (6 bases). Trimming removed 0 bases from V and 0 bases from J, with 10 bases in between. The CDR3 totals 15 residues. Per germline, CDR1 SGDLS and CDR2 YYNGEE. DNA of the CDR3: TGTGCCAGCAGCGTAGCCGCGGGGACCTCCTACGAGCAGTACTTC. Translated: CASSVAAGTSYEQYF.

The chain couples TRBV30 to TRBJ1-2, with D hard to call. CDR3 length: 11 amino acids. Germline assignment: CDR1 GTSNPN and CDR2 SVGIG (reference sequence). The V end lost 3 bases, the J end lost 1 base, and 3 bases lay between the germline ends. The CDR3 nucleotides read TGTGCCTGGAGCCGTAACTATGGCTACACCTTC. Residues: CAWSRNYGYTF.

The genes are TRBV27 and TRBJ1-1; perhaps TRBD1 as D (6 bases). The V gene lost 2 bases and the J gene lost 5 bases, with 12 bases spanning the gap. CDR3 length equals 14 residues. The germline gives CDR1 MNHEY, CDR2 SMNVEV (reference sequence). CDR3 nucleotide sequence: TGTGCCAGCAGTTTAGTTCTGGGGGCGACTGAAGCTTTCTTT. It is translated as CASSLVLGATEAFF.

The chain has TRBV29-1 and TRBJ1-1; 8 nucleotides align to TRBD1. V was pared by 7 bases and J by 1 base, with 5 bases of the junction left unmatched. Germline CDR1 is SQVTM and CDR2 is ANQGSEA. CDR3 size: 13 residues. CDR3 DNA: TGCAGCGCCCAGGGACAGGCGAACACTGAAGCTTTCTTT. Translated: CSAQGQANTEAFF.

CDR3 DNA: TGTGCCAGCAGTTTAACTAGCGGAGCCCAAGAGACCCAGTACTTC. As protein: CASSLTSGAQETQYF. V gene TRBV27 combines with J gene TRBJ2-5, with 8 bases aligning to TRBD2. The J segment lost 1 base and the V segment lost 2 bases, leaving 3 bases of the junction unmatched. This CDR3 contains 15 residues. CDR1 MNHEY and CDR2 SMNVEV come from the germline V gene (reference sequence).